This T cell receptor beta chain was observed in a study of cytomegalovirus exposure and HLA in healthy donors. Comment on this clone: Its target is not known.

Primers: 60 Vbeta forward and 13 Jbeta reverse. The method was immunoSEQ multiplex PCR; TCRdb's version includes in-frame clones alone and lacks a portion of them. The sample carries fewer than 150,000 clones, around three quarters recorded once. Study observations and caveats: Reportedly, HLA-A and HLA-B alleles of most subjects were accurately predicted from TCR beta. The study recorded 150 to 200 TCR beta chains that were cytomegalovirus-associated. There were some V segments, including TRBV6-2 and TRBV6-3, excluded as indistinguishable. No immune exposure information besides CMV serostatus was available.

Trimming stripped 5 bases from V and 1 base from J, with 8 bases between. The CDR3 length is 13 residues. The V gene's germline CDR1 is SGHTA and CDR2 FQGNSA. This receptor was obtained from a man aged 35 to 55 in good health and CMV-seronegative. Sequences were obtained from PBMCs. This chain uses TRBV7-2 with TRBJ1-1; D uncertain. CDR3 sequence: CASSIQKNTEAFF. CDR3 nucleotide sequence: TGTGCCAGCAGCATTCAAAAGAACACTGAAGCTTTCTTT.